The present entry profiles one TCR beta chain with its context. Original processing notes: Estimation of nucleated cell counts was performed using reference gene primer amplification. TCRdb's copy holds only in-frame clones and misses some; the assay was immunoSEQ multiplex PCR. V and J calls and clone size follow that table, whereas D and trimming were derived from the DNA. The profile shows roughly 220,000 clones, 85% to 90% of them singletons. The sample originates from a study of blood T cell repertoires in COVID-19. In the study overall: COVID-19 samples collected from the United States, Italy and Spain covered acute and convalescent phases. T cells, B-cell-depleted T cells, or PBMCs provided the cDNA or gDNA that served as material.

Germline-derived CDR1 and CDR2 are ENHRY and SYGVKD. This CDR3 comprises 14 residues. Deletions cut 10 bases from V and 2 bases from J, with 16 bases between. The chain employs TRBV10-3 and TRBJ2-3, with D perhaps matching TRBD2 (5 bases). The sequence was collected from a man in his fifties or sixties with acute or convalescent COVID-19. Sequencing used peripheral blood. Here the CDR3 reads CATKGVATTDTQYF. The CDR3 coding sequence is TGTGCCACCAAGGGAGTAGCAACCACAGATACGCAGTATTTT.